Sequencing of this T cell receptor beta chain was carried out in a study of CXCR3-negative and CXCR3-positive naive CD8 T cells. Libraries were UMI-labeled 5' RACE TRB cDNA. Reprocessing the 5' RACE reads, TCRdb reports a single entry for every CDR3 protein and omits DNA. This table holds over 100,000 distinct CDR3 sequences. About this clonotype itself: Its matching antigen is unknown.

Study outcomes and limitations: Similar levels of surface CD5 were seen between naive subsets; TCR strength was inferred from TRB CDR3 properties. The study found more hydrophobic TRB CDR3s in CXCR3-positive naive cells than in CXCR3-negative naive cells.

Looked up from germline, CDR1 is MNHNY and CDR2 is SVGAGI (reference sequence). The CDR3 runs 17 residues. The sequenced sample was naive CXCR3- CD8+ T cells from blood. The subset: CD45RO-CCR7+CD27+CD95- naive CD8+ T cells lacking CXCR3 (TNR3-). J is TRBJ2-1 and V is TRBV6-6; the D call from TCRdb, TRBD2, cannot be confirmed without DNA. The clonotype originates from a human donor in good health. Some clones in this sample may be carry-over from other donors' samples. The CDR3 is CASSYSIRTSQYNEQFF.